The 19 T cell receptor beta chains in this list originate from one sample, sequenced in a study of cytomegalovirus exposure and HLA in healthy donors. In the PCR, 60 Vbeta and 13 Jbeta primers were used. Some clones are missing from TCRdb's copy, which holds only in-frame ones; the method was immunoSEQ multiplex PCR. The top ten clones hold roughly an eighth of a sample with some 100,000 clones, about 75% of them seen once. Sequenced input: PBMCs. Receptor source: a male donor in good health and CMV-seropositive.

This chain's CDR3 is CASSVGGQPNSPLHF. The DNA of the CDR3 is TGTGCCAGCAGCGTAGGTGGACAACCTAATTCACCCCTCCACTTT. V is TRBV9 and J is TRBJ1-6, with D possibly being TRBD1 (5 bases). The CDR3 spans 15 residues. Per germline, CDR1 SGDLS and CDR2 YYNGEE. V lost 0 bases and J 6 bases, leaving 10 bases between the germline ends.

The chain couples TRBV27 to TRBJ2-1; 11 nucleotides match TRBD2. The CDR3 loop spans 15 amino acids. V lost 8 bases and J lost 9; bases outside the gene matches: 12. Per germline, CDR1 MNHEY and CDR2 SMNVEV (reference sequence). The CDR3 DNA is TGTGCCAGCCATGACATAGCGGGGGGGCCGAGTGAGCAGTTCTTC. It specifies CASHDIAGGPSEQFF.

The chain couples TRBV5-1 to TRBJ2-3; TRBD2 matches at 8 bases. CDR1 SGHRS and CDR2 YFSETQ come from the germline V gene. The CDR3 has 14 amino acids. Losses at the gene ends were 3 bases for V and 5 bases for J; bases not matched to a gene: 5. CDR3 coding DNA: TGCGCCAGCAGCTCGACTAGCGAGGGAGATACGCAGTATTTT. Translated: CASSSTSEGDTQYF.

The V and J genes are TRBV6-1 and TRBJ1-5; TRBD1 matches at 12 bases. The CDR3 covers 16 residues. CDR1 is MNHNS and CDR2 is SASEGT in the germline V gene. V gave up 3 bases and J gave up 5 bases; unmatched junction bases: 5. CDR3 sequence (DNA): TGTGCCAGCAGTGAGGGGACAGGGGGCGGGTATCAGCCCCAGCATTTT. Amino acid sequence: CASSEGTGGGYQPQHF.

The chain combines TRBV9 with TRBJ2-2; D may be TRBD2 (7 bases). The CDR3 has 16 residues. Germline loops: CDR1 SGDLS, CDR2 YYNGEE. Trimming removed 0 bases from V and 6 bases from J, with 15 bases in between. The CDR3 nucleotides read TGTGCCAGCAGCGTAGTTGGGGGGGGGCCGGCCGGGGAGCTGTTTTTT. Translation: CASSVVGGGPAGELFF. Full variable domain (remainder filled in from reference TRBV9 and TRBJ2-2): DSGVTQTPKHLITATGQRVTLRCSPRSGDLSVYWYQQSLDQGLQFLIQYYNGEERAKGNILERFSAQQFPDLHSELNLSSLELGDSALYFCASSVVGGGPAGELFFGEGSRLTVL.

V and J are TRBV28 and TRBJ2-3, with 9 bases lining up with TRBD2. Per germline, CDR1 MDHEN and CDR2 SYDVKM. The junction had 11 bases not matched to a gene; V was cut back by 3 bases and J by 1 base. The CDR3 is 18 residues long. CDR3: CASSLIAGAGDGTDTQYF. The CDR3 region has the DNA TGTGCCAGCAGTTTGATAGCGGGGGCTGGGGATGGCACAGATACGCAGTATTTT.

CDR3 amino acids: CASSEKSWQAPAYEQYF. As DNA, the CDR3 is TGTGCCAGCAGTGAAAAGTCGTGGCAGGCCCCAGCCTACGAGCAGTACTTC. This chain connects TRBV6-1 to TRBJ2-7; D unclear. V lost 2 bases and J lost 2, with 19 bases in between. The germline V gene has CDR1 MNHNS and CDR2 SASEGT. The CDR3 totals 17 residues.

The rearrangement links TRBV5-5 to TRBJ2-5; 7 positions match TRBD2. Germline CDR1 and CDR2: SGHKS and YYEKEE (reference sequence). The V segment lost 2 bases and the J segment 1 base; nucleotides outside the gene matches: 2. This CDR3 comprises 14 residues. This CDR3 reads CASSFLAAQETQYF. The CDR3 region has the DNA TGTGCCAGCAGCTTTCTAGCGGCCCAAGAGACCCAGTACTTC.

This chain uses TRBV5-1 with TRBJ2-1; no firm D call. V was clipped by 0 bases and J by 0 bases, with 7 bases between them. From germline, CDR1 is SGHRS and CDR2 YFSETQ. The CDR3 extends over 15 amino acids. The CDR3 is CASSLGGSSYNEQFF. The CDR3 DNA is TGCGCCAGCAGCTTGGGCGGCAGCTCCTACAATGAGCAGTTCTTC.

The V gene is TRBV6-6, the J gene TRBJ2-7; D not resolved. Trimming pared 2 bases from V and 3 bases from J, leaving 8 bases between. The V gene's germline CDR1 is MNHNY and CDR2 SVGAGI (reference sequence). The CDR3 is 13 amino acids. The CDR3 DNA is TGTGCCAGCAGTTACCCGACACACTACGAGCAGTACTTC. The encoded protein is CASSYPTHYEQYF.

This chain links TRBV28 with TRBJ2-7; unclear D gene. This CDR3 is 11 amino acids long. Germline lookup yields CDR1 MDHEN and CDR2 SYDVKM. The V and J ends lost 6 bases and 5 bases respectively, with 8 bases between them. CDR3 loop: CASSPRDEQYF. CDR3 bases: TGTGCCAGCAGCCCCCGGGACGAGCAGTACTTC.

The chain has TRBV30 and TRBJ1-3, with D maybe TRBD1 (5 bases). V was trimmed by 4 bases and J by 1 base, leaving 14 bases between them. The V gene's germline CDR1 is GTSNPN and CDR2 SVGIG (reference sequence). The CDR3 is 15 amino acids. The CDR3 sequence is CAWTRVRGSGNTIYF. The CDR3, as DNA: TGTGCCTGGACCAGGGTAAGGGGATCTGGAAACACCATATATTTT.

This chain connects TRBV5-4 to TRBJ2-7; TRBD2 aligns across 12 bases. Germline trimming cut 4 bases from V and 5 bases from J; bases unmatched to any gene: 13. CDR3 length: 17 residues. Germline CDR1 and CDR2: SGHNT and YYREEE (reference sequence). The CDR3 here is CASSPGLTSGGMHEQYF. CDR3 DNA sequence: TGTGCCAGCAGCCCCGGGCTAACTAGCGGGGGGATGCACGAGCAGTACTTC.

This CDR3 is CASSVVERGALEQFF. The CDR3 nucleotides read TGTGCCAGCAGCGTAGTGGAGCGGGGGGCCCTAGAGCAGTTCTTC. The chain uses TRBV9 and TRBJ2-1, with 9 bases matching TRBD2. With V trimmed by 0 bases and J by 10 bases, 8 bases remained unmatched. CDR1 and CDR2 (germline): SGDLS, YYNGEE. This CDR3 region has 15 residues.

The CDR3 reads CATSREPQGHQFFYEQYF. The CDR3 nucleotides are TGTGCCACCAGCAGAGAACCCCAGGGACATCAATTTTTCTACGAGCAGTACTTC. V usage is TRBV15 and J usage is TRBJ2-7, with D maybe TRBD1 (6 bases). V shed 0 bases and J shed 3 bases, with 21 bases lying between them. The V gene's germline CDR1 is LNHNV and CDR2 YYDKDF (reference sequence). This CDR3 spans 18 amino acids.

This clone was seen a handful of times. The gene calls are TRBV7-2 and TRBJ2-7, with D possibly TRBD2 on 6 matching bases. The germline V and J ends were trimmed by 1 base and 0 bases, with 13 bases remaining between them. From germline, CDR1 is SGHTA and CDR2 FQGNSA. The CDR3 runs to 16 residues. CDR3 sequence reads: CASSLGGETGSYEQYF. Here the CDR3 DNA reads TGTGCCAGCAGCTTAGGGGGGGAAACAGGCTCCTACGAGCAGTACTTC.

The chain links TRBV6-1 to TRBJ2-7; 7 nucleotides line up with TRBD1. Germline CDR1 reads MNHNS; CDR2 reads SASEGT. Germline trimming cut 7 bases from V and 7 bases from J; bases unmatched to any gene: 13. The CDR3 totals 14 residues. CDR3 sequence (DNA): TGTGCCAGCAACAGTGACAGGGCGTTGGGTGAGCAGTACTTC. Protein: CASNSDRALGEQYF.

The chain links TRBV9 to TRBJ2-7; 12 positions agree with TRBD2. Germline V gives CDR1 SGDLS, CDR2 YYNGEE. This CDR3 has 19 amino acids. The ends lost 1 base at V and 4 bases at J; junction bases unmatched: 15. As DNA, the CDR3 is TGTGCCAGCAGCGTATTATGGTCTAGCGGGGGGGGTATTAGATACGAGCAGTACTTC. This encodes CASSVLWSSGGGIRYEQYF.

The rearrangement uses TRBV29-1 and TRBJ2-7; weak D call: TRBD1 (5 bases). CDR3 length: 13 amino acids. The germline V gene encodes CDR1 SQVTM and CDR2 ANQGSEA. Between the trimmed V and J ends, which lost 7 bases and 2 bases, there was a span of 15 bases. The chain's CDR3 is CSANPQGTYEQYF. Here the CDR3 DNA reads TGCAGCGCCAACCCCCAGGGTACCTACGAGCAGTACTTC.